This T cell receptor beta chain appears in the sequencing data of a study of cytomegalovirus exposure and HLA in healthy donors. As concerns this clone: What it recognizes is unknown.

In the PCR, 60 Vbeta and 13 Jbeta primers were used. Original processing methods: Roughly 81 million unique TCR beta chains, 8.5 million to 14 million shared, were counted in a later analysis. Measured with immunoSEQ multiplex PCR; TCRdb has only the in-frame clones, and not every one. V and J calls plus clone size are reproduced from that table; the DNA served to infer D and trimming. The data contain 200,000 to 250,000 clones, approximately 79% of them singletons. Germline trimming cut 5 bases from V and 2 bases from J; bases unmatched to any gene: 5. The CDR3 loop spans 15 amino acids. CDR1 is MGHRA and CDR2 is YSYEKL in the germline V gene. Study results and caveats: TCR beta V- and J-gene trimming was later associated with a missense DCLRE1C variant.

V and J are TRBV4-1 and TRBJ2-5, with TRBD1 identical over 10 bases. This sequence was found in a girl aged 2 to 10 in good health and CMV-seronegative. Sequencing was performed on PBMCs. CDR3 amino acids: CASSRSDRGQETQYF. The DNA of the CDR3 is TGCGCCAGCAGCAGATCGGACAGGGGGCAAGAGACCCAGTACTTC.